The 16 T cell receptor beta chains reported below all come from one sample, sequenced in a study of shared clonotypes between healthy human individuals. Produced via immunoSEQ multiplex PCR; TCRdb's table is partial and in-frame only. The profile shows some 2,000,000 clones, 95% of them singletons. Source material: naive CD4+ T cells sorted from blood. Subset meaning: CD45RA+ positively selected. Source of these receptors: a man aged 18 to 30 in good health.

This CDR3 reads CASSLVGKHTQYF. DNA of the CDR3: TGTGCCAGCAGCTTAGTGGGGAAACATACGCAGTATTTT. The chain links TRBV7-9 to TRBJ2-3; no reliable D call. Trimming removed 1 base at V and 7 bases at J, with 9 bases between. The CDR3 covers 13 residues. Germline V gives CDR1 SEHNR, CDR2 FQNEAQ (reference sequence).

This clone has just one count. The rearrangement links TRBV7-2 to TRBJ1-2; a possible D gene is TRBD1 (6 bases). Germline V gives CDR1 SGHTA, CDR2 FQGNSA. The CDR3 covers 15 residues. V lost 5 bases, J lost 4 bases, and 17 bases lay in between. Here the CDR3 reads CASSPRRGTGYGYTF. CDR3 nucleotide sequence: TGTGCCAGCAGCCCCCGGAGGGGGACTGGCTATGGCTACACCTTC.

This clone has only a few counts. The chain has TRBV9 and TRBJ1-6; D remains unclear. This CDR3 has 16 residues. Germline CDR1 and CDR2: SGDLS and YYNGEE. V lost 0 bases and J 4 bases, leaving 11 bases between the germline ends. CDR3 sequence reads: CASSVAVRMYNSPLHF. In DNA form, the CDR3 reads TGTGCCAGCAGCGTAGCCGTCCGGATGTATAATTCACCCCTCCACTTT.

The chain recombines TRBV30 with TRBJ2-1; 15 bases line up with TRBD2. Germline V gene data show CDR1 as GTSNPN and CDR2 as SVGIG (reference sequence). The CDR3 has 15 residues. The ends lost 3 bases at V and 8 bases at J; junction bases unmatched: 5. The chain's CDR3 is CAWSAGLAGGDEQFF. The CDR3 DNA sequence: TGTGCCTGGAGCGCGGGACTAGCGGGAGGAGATGAGCAGTTCTTC.

The gene calls are TRBV30 and TRBJ2-1, with TRBD2 matching 8 bases. Germline assignment: CDR1 GTSNPN and CDR2 SVGIG (reference sequence). The CDR3 consists of 13 residues. V lost 2 bases to trimming and J lost 9 bases; unmatched junction nucleotides: 6. CDR3 loop: CAWSPGTSFEQFF. The CDR3 nucleotides read TGTGCCTGGAGTCCGGGGACTAGTTTTGAGCAGTTCTTC.

The chain uses TRBV5-1 and TRBJ2-7; the D gene could be TRBD1 or TRBD2 (5 bases each). V dropped 3 bases and J dropped 6 bases, with 16 bases sitting between them. The germline gives CDR1 SGHRS, CDR2 YFSETQ. The CDR3 runs to 14 residues. Written as DNA, the CDR3 is TGCGCCAGCAGCTCCGGGACCCCGTGGGTCGAGCAGTACTTC. The encoded protein is CASSSGTPWVEQYF.

The chain employs TRBV6-5 and TRBJ2-7; a possible D gene is TRBD2 (7 bases). This CDR3 has 14 residues. In germline, CDR1 is MNHEY, CDR2 SVGAGI. Trimming cost V 7 bases and J 6 bases, with 19 bases left between them. CDR3 sequence (DNA): TGTGCCAGCACTCGACTGGGGGGGCCCTTCGAGCAGTACTTC. Its protein is CASTRLGGPFEQYF.

The rearrangement links TRBV11-2 to TRBJ1-6; TRBD1 is a possible D gene (5 bases). V was pared by 6 bases and J by 0 bases, with 9 bases between. The CDR3 extends over 15 amino acids. In germline, CDR1 is SGHAT, CDR2 FQNNGV. The CDR3 spells CASRGPSSYNSPLHF. CDR3 nucleotide sequence: TGTGCCAGCAGGGGGCCGAGCTCCTATAATTCACCCCTCCACTTT.

This chain joins TRBV6-5 and TRBJ1-6; no firm D call. V dropped 5 bases and J dropped 14 bases, with 19 bases sitting between them. The CDR3 spans 14 residues. Germline V CDR1 and CDR2: MNHEY, SVGAGI. CDR3 loop: CASSPRRLRTTLHF. CDR3 DNA sequence: TGTGCCAGCAGTCCCCGGAGGTTACGAACCACCCTCCACTTT.

This clone was detected only a few times. The gene calls are TRBV10-3 and TRBJ1-3; D is perhaps TRBD1 (5 bases). Trimming pared 3 bases from V and 0 bases from J, leaving 6 bases between. Germline V gene lookup returns CDR1 ENHRY and CDR2 SYGVKD. There are 14 residues in the CDR3. The CDR3 loop is CAISDDSSGNTIYF. In DNA, the CDR3 is TGTGCCATCAGTGACGACAGCTCTGGAAACACCATATATTTT.

CDR3 nucleotides: TGTGCCAGCAGCCCCCCGTTGAGGGGGGGCGCAGATACGCAGTATTTT. Translated, it gives CASSPPLRGGADTQYF. The chain uses TRBV11-2 and TRBJ2-3, with a weak D call TRBD2 (7 bases). Trimming removed 5 bases from V and 4 bases from J, with 19 bases in between. The CDR3 consists of 16 residues. Germline V gives CDR1 SGHAT, CDR2 FQNNGV. The whole variable domain, remainder taken from reference TRBV11-2 and TRBJ2-3, is EAGVAQSPRYKIIEKRQSVAFWCNPISGHATLYWYQQILGQGPKLLIQFQNNGVVDDSQLPKDRFSAERLKGVDSTLKIQPAKLEDSAVYLCASSPPLRGGADTQYFGPGTRLTVL.

On this clone itself: A read error may account for a junction end that differs from germline. V and J are TRBV7-7 and TRBJ2-5, with D possibly TRBD1 on 6 matching bases. The CDR3 runs 16 residues. Germline values: CDR1 SSHAT, CDR2 FNYEAQ (reference sequence). CDR3 bases: TGTGCTAGCAGCTTAGGTTACCAGACAGGACTAGAGACCCAGTACTTC. As protein: CASSLGYQTGLETQYF. Complete variable domain (other parts from reference TRBV7-7 and TRBJ2-5): GAGVSQSPRYKVTKRGQDVTLRCDPISSHATLYWYQQALGQGPEFLTYFNYEAQPDKSGLPSDRFSAERPEGSISTLTIQRTEQRDSAMYRCASSLGYQTGLETQYFGPGTRLLVL.

V is TRBV30 and J is TRBJ1-1; 11 positions match TRBD1. Trimming cost V 5 bases and J 1 base; bases outside gene matches: 6. The CDR3 has 15 amino acids. CDR1 and CDR2 (germline): GTSNPN, SVGIG (reference sequence). This chain's CDR3 is CAWVGTGGQNTEAFF. In DNA form, the CDR3 reads TGTGCCTGGGTTGGGACAGGGGGACAGAACACTGAAGCTTTCTTT.

V is TRBV2 and J is TRBJ2-3; D possibly uses TRBD1 or TRBD2 (6 bases each). V lost 7 bases and J lost 6, with 11 bases in between. This CDR3 comprises 12 residues. Germline lookup yields CDR1 SNHLY and CDR2 FYNNEI. CDR3 sequence reads: CASTWGADTQYF. CDR3 DNA sequence: TGTGCCAGCACCTGGGGGGCCGATACGCAGTATTTT.

This clone was observed a single time. A junction boundary mismatches the germline segment, possibly from a read error. This chain links TRBV7-2 with TRBJ2-1; maybe TRBD2 (6 bases). This CDR3 region has 16 residues. Germline loops: CDR1 SGHTA, CDR2 FQGNSA. CDR3 sequence (DNA): TGTGCCAGCAGCTTAGATGGCACTAGCTCCAACAATGAGCAGTTCTTC. Its protein is CASSLDGTSSNNEQFF.

The sample holds one count of this clone. The rearrangement joins TRBV5-1 to TRBJ1-2, with D perhaps matching TRBD1 (5 bases). Per germline, CDR1 SGHRS and CDR2 YFSETQ. This CDR3 has 14 residues. The V gene lost 5 bases and the J gene lost 1 base, with 12 bases spanning the gap. The CDR3 here is CASSSSDSNYGYTF. The CDR3 DNA is TGCGCCAGCAGTAGTTCAGACAGTAACTATGGCTACACCTTC.